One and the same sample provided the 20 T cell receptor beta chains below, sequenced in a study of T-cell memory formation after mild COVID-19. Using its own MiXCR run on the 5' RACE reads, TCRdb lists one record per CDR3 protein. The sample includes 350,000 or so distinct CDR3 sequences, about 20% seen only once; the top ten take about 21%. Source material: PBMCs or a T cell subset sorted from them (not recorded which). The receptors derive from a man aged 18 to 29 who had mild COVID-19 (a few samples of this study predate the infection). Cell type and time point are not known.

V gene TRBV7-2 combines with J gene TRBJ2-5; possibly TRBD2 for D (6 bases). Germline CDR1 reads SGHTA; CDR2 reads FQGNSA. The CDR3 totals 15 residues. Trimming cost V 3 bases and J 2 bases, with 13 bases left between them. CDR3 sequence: CASSFRVGGQETQYF. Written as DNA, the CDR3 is TGTGCCAGCAGCTTCCGCGTCGGGGGTCAAGAGACCCAGTACTTC.

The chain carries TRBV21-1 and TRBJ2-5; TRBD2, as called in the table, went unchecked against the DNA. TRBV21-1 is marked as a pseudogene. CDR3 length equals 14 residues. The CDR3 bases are TGTGCCAGCAGCCGAAGACGGGAGGAGGAGACCCAGTACTTC. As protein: CASSRRREEETQYF.

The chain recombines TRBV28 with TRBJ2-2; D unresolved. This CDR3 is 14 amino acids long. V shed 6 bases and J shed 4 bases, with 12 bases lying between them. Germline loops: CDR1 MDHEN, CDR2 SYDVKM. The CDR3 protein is CASSYERGTGELFF. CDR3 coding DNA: TGTGCCAGCAGCTATGAACGCGGCACCGGGGAGCTGTTTTTT.

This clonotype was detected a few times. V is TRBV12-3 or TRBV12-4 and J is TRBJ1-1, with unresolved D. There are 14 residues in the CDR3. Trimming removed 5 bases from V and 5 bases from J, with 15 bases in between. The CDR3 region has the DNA TGTGCCAGCAGTCCGCGGGATTGGGGAACTGAAGCTTTCTTT. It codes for CASSPRDWGTEAFF.

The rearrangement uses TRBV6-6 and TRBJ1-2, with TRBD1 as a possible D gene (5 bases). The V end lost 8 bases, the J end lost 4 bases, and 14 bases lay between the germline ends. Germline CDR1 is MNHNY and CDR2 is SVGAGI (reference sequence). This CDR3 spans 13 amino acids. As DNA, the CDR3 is TGTGCCAGCGACGGTCCAGGGCGCTATGGCTACACCTTC. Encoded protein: CASDGPGRYGYTF.

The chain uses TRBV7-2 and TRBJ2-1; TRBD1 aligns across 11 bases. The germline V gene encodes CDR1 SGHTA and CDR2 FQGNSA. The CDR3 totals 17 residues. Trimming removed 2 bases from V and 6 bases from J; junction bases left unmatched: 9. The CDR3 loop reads CASSLPAGTGGGNEQFF. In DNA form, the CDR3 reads TGTGCCAGCAGCTTACCGGCCGGGACAGGGGGTGGCAATGAGCAGTTCTTC. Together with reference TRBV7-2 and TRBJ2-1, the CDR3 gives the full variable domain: GAGVSQSPSNKVTEKGKDVELRCDPISGHTALYWYRQSLGQGLEFLIYFQGNSAPDKSGLPSDRFSAERTGGSVSTLTIQRTQQEDSAVYLCASSLPAGTGGGNEQFFGPGTRLTVL.

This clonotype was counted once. The CDR3 region has the DNA TGTGCCAGCAGCTTCGGGTACAGGACAGGGATAAAGAAGGAGACCCAGTACTTC. As protein: CASSFGYRTGIKKETQYF. V and J are TRBV7-8 and TRBJ2-5; 8 bases line up with TRBD1. Unmatched junction bases numbered 17, after V lost 3 bases and J lost 5 bases. Germline CDR1 SGHVS, CDR2 FQNEAQ. CDR3 length equals 18 residues. Drawing the rest from reference TRBV7-8 and TRBJ2-5, the complete variable domain is GAGVSQSPRYKVAKRGQDVALRCDPISGHVSLFWYQQALGQGPEFLTYFQNEAQLDKSGLPSDRFFAERPEGSVSTLKIQRTQQEDSAVYLCASSFGYRTGIKKETQYFGPGTRLLVL.

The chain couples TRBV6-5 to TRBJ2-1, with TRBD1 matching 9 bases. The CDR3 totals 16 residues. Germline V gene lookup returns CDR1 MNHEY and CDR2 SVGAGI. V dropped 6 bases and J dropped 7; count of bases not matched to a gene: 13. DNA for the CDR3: TGTGCCAGCAGAGAACTACAGGGGGCGCAAGGTAATGAGCAGTTCTTC. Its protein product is CASRELQGAQGNEQFF.

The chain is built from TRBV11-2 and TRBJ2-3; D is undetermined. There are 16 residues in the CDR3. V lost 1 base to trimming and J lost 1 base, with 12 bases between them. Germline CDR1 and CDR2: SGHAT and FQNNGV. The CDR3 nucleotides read TGTGCCAGCAGCTTAGGTGCGGTTGTGGGCACAGATACGCAGTATTTT. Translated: CASSLGAVVGTDTQYF.

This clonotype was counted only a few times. The CDR3 DNA sequence: TGTGCCAGCAGTGATCTTAGCGGGGGGCAAGAGACCCAGTACTTC. Protein: CASSDLSGGQETQYF. This chain links TRBV25-1 with TRBJ2-5; 10 nucleotides align to TRBD2. Unmatched junction bases numbered 3, after V lost 3 bases and J lost 2 bases. CDR1 and CDR2 (germline): MGHDK, SYGVNS. This CDR3 region has 15 residues.

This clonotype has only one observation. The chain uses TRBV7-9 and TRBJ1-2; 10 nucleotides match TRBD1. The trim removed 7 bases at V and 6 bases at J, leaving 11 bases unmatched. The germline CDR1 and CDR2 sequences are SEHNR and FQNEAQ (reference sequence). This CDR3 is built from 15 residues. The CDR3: CASTGGQGFSNGYTF. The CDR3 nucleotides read TGTGCCAGCACCGGGGGACAGGGGTTTTCCAATGGCTACACCTTC.

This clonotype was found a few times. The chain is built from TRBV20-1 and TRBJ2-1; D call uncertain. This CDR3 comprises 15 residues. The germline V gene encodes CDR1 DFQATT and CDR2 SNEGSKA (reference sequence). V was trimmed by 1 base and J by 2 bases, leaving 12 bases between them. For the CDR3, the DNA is TGCAGTGCTAGAGTTGGTGGGCACACCTACAATGAGCAGTTCTTC. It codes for CSARVGGHTYNEQFF.

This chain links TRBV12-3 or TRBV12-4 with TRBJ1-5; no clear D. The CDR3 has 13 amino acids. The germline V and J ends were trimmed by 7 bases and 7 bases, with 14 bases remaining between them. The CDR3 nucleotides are TGTGCCAGCAACCAAGGGTTGCAACAGCCCCAGCATTTT. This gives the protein CASNQGLQQPQHF.

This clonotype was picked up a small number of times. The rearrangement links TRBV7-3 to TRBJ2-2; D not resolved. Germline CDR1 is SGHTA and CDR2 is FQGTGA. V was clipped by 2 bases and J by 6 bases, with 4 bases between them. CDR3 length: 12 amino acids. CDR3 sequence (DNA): TGTGCCAGCAGCTTATTGCCCGGGGAGCTGTTTTTT. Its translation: CASSLLPGELFF.

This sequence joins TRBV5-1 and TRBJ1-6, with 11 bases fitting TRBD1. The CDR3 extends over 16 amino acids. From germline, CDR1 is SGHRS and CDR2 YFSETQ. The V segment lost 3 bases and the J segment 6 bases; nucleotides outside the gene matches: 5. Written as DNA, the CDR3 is TGCGCCAGCAGCTACGGACAGGGGGCGACTAATTCACCCCTCCACTTT. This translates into CASSYGQGATNSPLHF.

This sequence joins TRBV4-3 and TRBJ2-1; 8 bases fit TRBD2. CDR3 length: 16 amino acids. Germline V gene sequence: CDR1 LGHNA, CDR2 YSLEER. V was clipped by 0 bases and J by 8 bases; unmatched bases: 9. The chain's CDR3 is CASSQERTGGLYEQFF. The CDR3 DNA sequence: TGCGCCAGCAGCCAAGAAAGGACGGGGGGGCTCTATGAGCAGTTCTTC.

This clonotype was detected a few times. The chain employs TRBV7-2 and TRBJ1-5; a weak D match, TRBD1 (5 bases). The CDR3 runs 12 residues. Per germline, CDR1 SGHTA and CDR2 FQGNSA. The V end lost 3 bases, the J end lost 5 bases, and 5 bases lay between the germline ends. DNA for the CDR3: TGTGCCAGCAGCTTGACAGATCAGCCCCAGCATTTT. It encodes CASSLTDQPQHF.

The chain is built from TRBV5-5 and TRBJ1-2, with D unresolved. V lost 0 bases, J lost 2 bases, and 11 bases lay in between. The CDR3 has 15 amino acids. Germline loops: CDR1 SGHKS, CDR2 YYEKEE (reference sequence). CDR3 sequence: CASSLEGRLNYGYTF. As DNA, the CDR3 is TGTGCCAGCAGCTTGGAGGGCAGATTAAACTATGGCTACACCTTC.

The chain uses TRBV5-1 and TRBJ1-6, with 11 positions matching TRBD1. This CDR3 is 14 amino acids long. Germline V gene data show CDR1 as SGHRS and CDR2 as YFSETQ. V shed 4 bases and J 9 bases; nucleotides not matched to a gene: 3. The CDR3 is CASSGGQGASPLHF. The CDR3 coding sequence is TGCGCCAGCAGCGGCGGACAGGGGGCTTCACCCCTCCACTTT. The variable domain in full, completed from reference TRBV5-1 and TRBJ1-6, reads KAGVTQTPRYLIKTRGQQVTLSCSPISGHRSVSWYQQTPGQGLQFLFEYFSETQRNKGNFPGRFSGRQFSNSRSEMNVSTLELGDSALYLCASSGGQGASPLHFGNGTRLTVT.

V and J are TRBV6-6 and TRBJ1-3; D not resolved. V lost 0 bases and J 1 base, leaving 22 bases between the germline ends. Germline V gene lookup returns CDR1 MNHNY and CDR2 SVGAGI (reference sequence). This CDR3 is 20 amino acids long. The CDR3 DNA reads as TGTGCCAGCAGTTACTCGATTTTAGCGGCAGGAAAGTGGTCTGGAAACACCATATATTTT. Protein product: CASSYSILAAGKWSGNTIYF.